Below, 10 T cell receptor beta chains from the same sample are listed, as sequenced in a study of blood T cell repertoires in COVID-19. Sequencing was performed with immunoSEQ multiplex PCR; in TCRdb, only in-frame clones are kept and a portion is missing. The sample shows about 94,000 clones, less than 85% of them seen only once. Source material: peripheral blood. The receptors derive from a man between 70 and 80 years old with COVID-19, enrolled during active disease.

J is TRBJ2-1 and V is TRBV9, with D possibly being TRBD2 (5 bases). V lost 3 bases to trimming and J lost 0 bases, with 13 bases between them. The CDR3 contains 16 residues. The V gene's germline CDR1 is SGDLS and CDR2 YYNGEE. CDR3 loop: CASSANRGDSYNEQFF. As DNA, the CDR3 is TGTGCCAGCAGCGCCAACCGGGGTGACTCCTACAATGAGCAGTTCTTC.

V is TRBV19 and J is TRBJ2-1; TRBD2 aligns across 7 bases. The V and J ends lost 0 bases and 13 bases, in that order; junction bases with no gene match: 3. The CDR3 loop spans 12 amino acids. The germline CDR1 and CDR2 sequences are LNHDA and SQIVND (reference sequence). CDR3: CASSIDWDYQFF. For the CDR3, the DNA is TGTGCCAGTAGTATAGATTGGGACTATCAGTTCTTC.

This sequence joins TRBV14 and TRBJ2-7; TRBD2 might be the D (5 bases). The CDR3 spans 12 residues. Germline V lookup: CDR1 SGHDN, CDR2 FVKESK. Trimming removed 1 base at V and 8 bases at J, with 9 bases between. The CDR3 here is CASSQVEAKQYF. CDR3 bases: TGTGCCAGCAGCCAAGTGGAGGCTAAGCAGTACTTC. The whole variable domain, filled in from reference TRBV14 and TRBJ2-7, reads EAGVTQFPSHSVIEKGQTVTLRCDPISGHDNLYWYRRVMGKEIKFLLHFVKESKQDESGMPNNRFLAERTGGTYSTLKVQPAELEDSGVYFCASSQVEAKQYFGPGTRLTVT.

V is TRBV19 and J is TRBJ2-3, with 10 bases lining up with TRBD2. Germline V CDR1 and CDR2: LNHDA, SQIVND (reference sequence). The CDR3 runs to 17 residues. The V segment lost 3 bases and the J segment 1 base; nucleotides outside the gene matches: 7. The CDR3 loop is CASSIGAGGHRTDTQYF. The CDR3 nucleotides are TGTGCCAGTAGTATTGGAGCGGGAGGGCACCGCACAGATACGCAGTATTTT.

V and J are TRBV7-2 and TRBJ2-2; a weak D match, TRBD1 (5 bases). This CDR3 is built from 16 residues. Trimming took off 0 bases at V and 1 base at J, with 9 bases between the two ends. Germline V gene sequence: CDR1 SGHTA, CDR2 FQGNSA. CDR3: CASSLAPGQNTGELFF. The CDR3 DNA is TGTGCCAGCAGCTTAGCGCCCGGACAGAACACCGGGGAGCTGTTTTTT. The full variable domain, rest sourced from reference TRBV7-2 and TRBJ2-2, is GAGVSQSPSNKVTEKGKDVELRCDPISGHTALYWYRQSLGQGLEFLIYFQGNSAPDKSGLPSDRFSAERTGGSVSTLTIQRTQQEDSAVYLCASSLAPGQNTGELFFGEGSRLTVL.

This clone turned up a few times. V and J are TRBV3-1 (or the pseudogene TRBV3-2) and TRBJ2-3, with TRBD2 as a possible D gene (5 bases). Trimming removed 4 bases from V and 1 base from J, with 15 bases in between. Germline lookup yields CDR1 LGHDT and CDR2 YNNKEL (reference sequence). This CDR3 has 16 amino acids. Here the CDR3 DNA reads TGTGCCAGCAGCCCAGTTCCGGGAATACGCACAGATACGCAGTATTTT. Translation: CASSPVPGIRTDTQYF.

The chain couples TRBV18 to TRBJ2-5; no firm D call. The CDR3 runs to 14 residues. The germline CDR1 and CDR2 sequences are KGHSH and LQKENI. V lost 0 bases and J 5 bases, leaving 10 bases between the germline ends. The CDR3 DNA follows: TGTGCCAGCTCACCACCTACCAACGCGGAGACCCAGTACTTC. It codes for CASSPPTNAETQYF.

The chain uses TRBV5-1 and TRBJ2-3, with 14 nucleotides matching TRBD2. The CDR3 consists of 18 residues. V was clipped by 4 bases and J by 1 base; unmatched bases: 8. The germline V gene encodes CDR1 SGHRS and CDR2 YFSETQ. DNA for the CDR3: TGCGCCAGCAGCCCCGGGACTAGCGGGAGTAGCGGCACAGATACGCAGTATTTT. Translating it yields CASSPGTSGSSGTDTQYF.

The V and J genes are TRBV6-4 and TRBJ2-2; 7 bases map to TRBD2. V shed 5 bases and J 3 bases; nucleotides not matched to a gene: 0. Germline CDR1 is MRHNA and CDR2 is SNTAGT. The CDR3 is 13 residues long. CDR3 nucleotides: TGTGCCAGCAGTAGCGGGGACACCGGGGAGCTGTTTTTT. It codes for CASSSGDTGELFF.

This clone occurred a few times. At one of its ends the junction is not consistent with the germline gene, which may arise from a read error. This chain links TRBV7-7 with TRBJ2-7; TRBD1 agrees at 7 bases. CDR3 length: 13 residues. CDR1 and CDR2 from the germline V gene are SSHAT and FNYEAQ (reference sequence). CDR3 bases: TGTGCTAGCAGCTTGGGGACAGCCTCGGAGCAGTACTTC. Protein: CASSLGTASEQYF.